Listed below are T cell receptor beta chains from one sample, sequenced in a study of blood T cells in healthy people across ages. MiXCR, run by TCRdb on the 5' RACE reads, gives a single entry per CDR3 protein. Here the sample spans approximately 800,000 distinct CDR3 sequences, roughly 50% being singletons. The sample comprised blood. These receptors were taken from a man in his forties in good health. Both conserved end residues are part of each CDR3. The D gene is left open where the match is weak. Not all rows give a size; the values are once, few, many and, for expanded clones, a class.

d_gene	v_gene	abundance	j_gene	CDR3nt	CDR3aa
-	TRBV3-1	-	TRBJ2-1	TGTGCCAGCAGCCAAGATTTCAGGTACTCCTACAATGAGCAGTTCTTC	CASSQDFRYSYNEQFF
TRBD1	TRBV4-1	-	TRBJ1-1	TGCGCCAGCAGCCGGGTGGGTCGTAACAGGGGGTTAAGAACTGAAGCTTTCTTT	CASSRVGRNRGLRTEAFF
-	TRBV6-5	-	TRBJ2-3	TGTGCCAGCAGTTACGAGAGGACAGTCGAATCAGATACGCAGTATTTT	CASSYERTVESDTQYF
-	TRBV6-2/TRBV6-3	-	TRBJ1-2	TGTGCCTGCAGTCCTATACCTGGGCGGTGCTATGGCTACACCTTC	CACSPIPGRCYGYTF
-	TRBV20-1	-	TRBJ1-2	TGCAGTGCTAGAGAAGTAGGGAACTATGGCTACACCTTC	CSAREVGNYGYTF
-	TRBV14	-	TRBJ2-6	TGTGCCAGCAGCCAATGGCCCGGCTCCGTCTCTGGGGCCAACGTCCTGACTTTC	CASSQWPGSVSGANVLTF
TRBD1	TRBV6-2/TRBV6-3	few	TRBJ2-5	TGTGCCAGCAGTTATCGGACAGGGGGACAAGAGACCCAGTACTTC	CASSYRTGGQETQYF
-	TRBV12-3/TRBV12-4	-	TRBJ1-4	TGTGCCAGCAGTTCCTGGACTGAGACTAATGAAAAACTGTTTTTT	CASSSWTETNEKLFF
-	TRBV10-3	-	TRBJ2-1	TGTGCCATCAGTGAGTCCCGGGAGCAGTACAATGAGCAGTTCTTC	CAISESREQYNEQFF
-	TRBV28	-	TRBJ1-6	TGTGCCAGCAACACGGGACTAACTTCACCCCTCCACTTT	CASNTGLTSPLHF
-	TRBV9	few	TRBJ2-3	TGTGCCAGCAGCGTTAACAACAGAAACACAGATACGCAGTATTTT	CASSVNNRNTDTQYF
TRBD1	TRBV28	-	TRBJ2-2	TGTGCCAGCAGTTTACCTGTCCCGGGACAGGGAAGTCGAGCCGGGGAGCTGTTTTTT	CASSLPVPGQGSRAGELFF
-	TRBV29-1	once	TRBJ1-1	TGCAGCGTTGTTTGGACTGAAGCTTTCTTT	CSVVWTEAFF
TRBD2	TRBV12-3/TRBV12-4	few	TRBJ2-1	TGTGCCAGCAGTTTAACTAGCGGGGGCAATGAGCAGTTCTTC	CASSLTSGGNEQFF
TRBD1	TRBV6-2/TRBV6-3	-	TRBJ2-7	TGTGCCAGCAGAGCACCGGGACAGGGGGCATTCAACGAGCAGTACTTC	CASRAPGQGAFNEQYF
-	TRBV25-1	-	TRBJ1-1	TGTGCCAGCAGTGAGTCGAGGGAATCCACTGAAGCTTTCTTT	CASSESRESTEAFF
-	TRBV12-3/TRBV12-4	many	TRBJ1-2	TGTGCCAGCAGTTCACAAGGGGGTTCTAACTATGGCTACACCTTC	CASSSQGGSNYGYTF
-	TRBV27	-	TRBJ2-7	TGTGCCAGCGAAAGTCGGGGGCGTTCCTACGAGCAGTACTTC	CASESRGRSYEQYF
TRBD2	TRBV9	-	TRBJ2-1	TGTGCCAGCAGCACTAGCGGGGGGACTTACAATGAGCAGTTCTTC	CASSTSGGTYNEQFF
TRBD2	TRBV6-2/TRBV6-3	-	TRBJ2-5	TGTGCCAGCAGTCAAACTAGCGGGAGATCAGGGTACTTC	CASSQTSGRSGYF
TRBD2	TRBV7-8	few	TRBJ2-5	TGTGCCAGCAGCATCGGGACTAGCGGGGGGCGTGAGACCCAGTACTTC	CASSIGTSGGRETQYF
-	TRBV13	-	TRBJ2-2	TGTGCCAGCAGCTTATTAGGCGGAGCGAACACCGGGGAGCTGTTTTTT	CASSLLGGANTGELFF
-	TRBV3-1	-	TRBJ2-3	TGTGCCAGCAGCCAGGGTACAGGAGCACAAACTAGCACAGATACGCAGTATTTT	CASSQGTGAQTSTDTQYF
TRBD1	TRBV27	-	TRBJ1-4	TGTGCCAGCAGTTTCCTGACAGGGTTAGCTAATGAAAAACTGTTTTTT	CASSFLTGLANEKLFF
-	TRBV12-3/TRBV12-4	-	TRBJ2-5	TGTGCCAGCAGTCCCGGACAGTTTGGTGAGCAGTACTTC	CASSPGQFGEQYF
-	TRBV3-1	few	TRBJ1-2	TGTGCCAGCAGCCAAGTATTCGGGTCATCGGCTGGCTACACCTTC	CASSQVFGSSAGYTF
-	TRBV6-1	once	TRBJ1-1	TGTGCCAGCAGTAAGACCTGGGCAGTGAACACTGAAGCTTTCTTT	CASSKTWAVNTEAFF
-	TRBV6-5	-	TRBJ2-7	TGTGCCAGCAGTTACTCGAGACCCAGGGACGGCTCTCGGCAGTACTTC	CASSYSRPRDGSRQYF
-	TRBV7-2	few	TRBJ2-5	TGTGCCAGCAGCCTCCCTTTGTGGGATCAAGAGACCCAGTACTTC	CASSLPLWDQETQYF
-	TRBV20-1	-	TRBJ2-5	TGCAGTGCTAGAGTGGAACCAGGGGAGACCCAGTACTTC	CSARVEPGETQYF
-	TRBV7-9	few	TRBJ1-2	TGTGCCAGCAGCTTATCGGACATCAACTATGGCTACACCTTC	CASSLSDINYGYTF
TRBD2	TRBV20-1	-	TRBJ2-1	TGCAGTGCTAGAGCAACTAGCGGGAGATTGAATGAGCAGTTCTTC	CSARATSGRLNEQFF
-	TRBV6-5	-	TRBJ2-3	TGTGCCAGCAGGGAAACAGGATGGGTCGGTACGCAGTATTTT	CASRETGWVGTQYF
TRBD2	TRBV7-2	few	TRBJ2-5	TGTGCCAGCAGCTTAGCTGGGACTAGCGGGGGCCCAGGGTACTTC	CASSLAGTSGGPGYF
-	TRBV6-1	-	TRBJ2-3	TGTGCCAGCAGTTATAGGAGGGCAGATACGCAGTATTTT	CASSYRRADTQYF
-	TRBV2	-	TRBJ2-1	TGTGCCAGCAGCCTCAACCGGCCCCTCTCGGGACCTGGGCAGGACGAGCAGTTCTTC	CASSLNRPLSGPGQDEQFF
TRBD2	TRBV20-1	few	TRBJ2-1	TGCAGTGCTAGAGGGATAGCGGGATTCAATGAGCAGTTCTTC	CSARGIAGFNEQFF
TRBD2	TRBV28	-	TRBJ2-2	TGTGCCAGCAGTTTTATTAGCGGGAGATTCGCCGGGGAGCTGTTTTTT	CASSFISGRFAGELFF
TRBD2	TRBV11-2	-	TRBJ2-3	TGTGCCAGCAGCTTACTTAGCGGGAGGATAGCTTATACGCAGTATTTT	CASSLLSGRIAYTQYF
TRBD1	TRBV12-3/TRBV12-4	few	TRBJ1-2	TGTGCCAGCAGTTTAGCCGGGACAGCGAAGGTTAACTATGGCTACACCTTC	CASSLAGTAKVNYGYTF
TRBD2	TRBV3-1	few	TRBJ2-1	TGTGCCAGCAGCCCGAAACCGGGAGGTTATTTCAGATATAATGAGCAGTTCTTC	CASSPKPGGYFRYNEQFF